The 10 T cell receptor beta chains listed next were all sequenced from one sample in a study of T cells in Graves' hyperthyroidism and ophthalmopathy. Amplified TCR beta CDR3 regions came from RNA transcripts. An initial round of RT-PCR targeting the TCR CDR3 relied on the HTBI primer set. TCRdb reprocessed the multiplex PCR reads via MiXCR and lists one record per CDR3 protein. The sample has around 480,000 distinct CDR3 sequences; approximately 15% are singletons. Sequenced: blood. Receptor source: a woman younger than 35 with Graves' hyperthyroidism.

This clonotype has more than one count but fewer than ten. This chain uses TRBV7-8 with TRBJ1-1; D perhaps matches TRBD1 (5 bases). The CDR3 extends over 15 amino acids. Trimming stripped 6 bases from V and 4 bases from J, with 18 bases between. Germline V gene lookup returns CDR1 SGHVS and CDR2 FQNEAQ. The CDR3 nucleotides are TGTGCCAGCAGATATAGGGGACTAGGGAGCACTGAAGCTTTCTTT. This encodes CASRYRGLGSTEAFF.

J is TRBJ2-1 and V is TRBV6-1, with 12 bases identical to TRBD1. CDR3 length: 17 residues. Germline V lookup: CDR1 MNHNS, CDR2 SASEGT. V lost 6 bases and J lost 6; bases outside the gene matches: 12. The CDR3 DNA reads as TGTGCCAGCAGCCAACCCCCGGGACAGGGGGCCCCCAATGAGCAGTTCTTC. Its translation is CASSQPPGQGAPNEQFF.

This clonotype was picked up a small number of times. V gene TRBV19 combines with J gene TRBJ1-5; D not resolved. The V gene's germline CDR1 is LNHDA and CDR2 SQIVND (reference sequence). Trimming removed 4 bases at V and 6 bases at J, with 13 bases between. CDR3 length equals 14 residues. CDR3: CASSNSVDSQPQHF. DNA for the CDR3: TGTGCCAGTAGTAACAGTGTGGATAGTCAGCCCCAGCATTTT.

This clonotype was observed at least ten times. CDR3 in amino acids: CASSRDRGNNEQYF. DNA of the CDR3: TGTGCCAGCAGCCGGGACAGGGGGAACAACGAGCAGTACTTC. The rearrangement uses TRBV12-3 or TRBV12-4 and TRBJ2-7; 11 bases match TRBD1. The CDR3 has 14 residues. The V and J ends lost 6 bases and 5 bases, in that order; junction bases with no gene match: 6.

This clonotype was counted at least ten times. This chain uses TRBV13 with TRBJ2-7, with 15 nucleotides matching TRBD2. CDR3 size: 19 residues. CDR1 is PRHDT, CDR2 FYEKMQ, per germline (reference sequence). The ends lost 4 bases at V and 4 bases at J; junction bases unmatched: 14. In DNA, the CDR3 is TGTGCCAGCAGCTCTACCCCGGGACTAGCGGGAGGCGGGGAATACGAGCAGTACTTC. Its protein is CASSSTPGLAGGGEYEQYF.

This clonotype was observed a few times. A much more abundant neighbour one base away suggests this may be a read error. The chain combines TRBV7-2 with TRBJ1-1; the D is unclear. V was clipped by 5 bases and J by 1 base, with 14 bases between them. Per the germline V gene, CDR1 is SGHTA and CDR2 is FQGNSA. CDR3 size: 15 residues. This chain's CDR3 is CASSPEGIANTEAFF. CDR3 bases: TGTGCCAGCAGCCCAGAGGGCATCGCGAACACTGAAGCTTTCTTT.

At least ten counts were recorded for this clonotype. The chain recombines TRBV10-1 with TRBJ1-5; 10 nucleotides agree with TRBD1. The ends lost 11 bases at V and 4 bases at J; junction bases unmatched: 11. This CDR3 spans 15 amino acids. The V gene's germline CDR1 is WNHNN and CDR2 SYGVQD (reference sequence). The CDR3 nucleotides read TGCGCCGGCCCGCGGACAGGGGGTCTAAATCAGCCCCAGCATTTT. This codes for CAGPRTGGLNQPQHF.

This clonotype has at least ten counts. V gene TRBV3-1 combines with J gene TRBJ1-5, with unresolved D. The CDR3 spans 15 residues. Germline V CDR1 and CDR2: LGHDT, YNNKEL (reference sequence). The V end was cut by 0 bases, the J end by 5 bases, with 11 bases between. Here the CDR3 DNA reads TGTGCCAGCAGCCAAGAGGGCAGTGAGTATCAGCCCCAGCATTTT. It encodes CASSQEGSEYQPQHF.

This clonotype was seen a few times. The chain is built from TRBV10-3 and TRBJ2-3; 7 bases are shared with TRBD2. The CDR3 runs 14 residues. The V gene's germline CDR1 is ENHRY and CDR2 SYGVKD. V gave up 0 bases and J gave up 4 bases; unmatched junction bases: 1. CDR3 region: CAISESAGADTQYF. CDR3 coding DNA: TGTGCCATCAGTGAGTCCGCGGGAGCAGATACGCAGTATTTT.

This clonotype was recorded at least ten times. The rearrangement joins TRBV18 to TRBJ1-1, with no clear D. The CDR3 is 11 amino acids. CDR1 is KGHSH, CDR2 LQKENI, per germline. V lost 5 bases and J lost 6, with 7 bases in between. The CDR3 protein is CASSESSEAFF. The DNA for the CDR3 is TGTGCCAGCTCAGAATCATCTGAAGCTTTCTTT.